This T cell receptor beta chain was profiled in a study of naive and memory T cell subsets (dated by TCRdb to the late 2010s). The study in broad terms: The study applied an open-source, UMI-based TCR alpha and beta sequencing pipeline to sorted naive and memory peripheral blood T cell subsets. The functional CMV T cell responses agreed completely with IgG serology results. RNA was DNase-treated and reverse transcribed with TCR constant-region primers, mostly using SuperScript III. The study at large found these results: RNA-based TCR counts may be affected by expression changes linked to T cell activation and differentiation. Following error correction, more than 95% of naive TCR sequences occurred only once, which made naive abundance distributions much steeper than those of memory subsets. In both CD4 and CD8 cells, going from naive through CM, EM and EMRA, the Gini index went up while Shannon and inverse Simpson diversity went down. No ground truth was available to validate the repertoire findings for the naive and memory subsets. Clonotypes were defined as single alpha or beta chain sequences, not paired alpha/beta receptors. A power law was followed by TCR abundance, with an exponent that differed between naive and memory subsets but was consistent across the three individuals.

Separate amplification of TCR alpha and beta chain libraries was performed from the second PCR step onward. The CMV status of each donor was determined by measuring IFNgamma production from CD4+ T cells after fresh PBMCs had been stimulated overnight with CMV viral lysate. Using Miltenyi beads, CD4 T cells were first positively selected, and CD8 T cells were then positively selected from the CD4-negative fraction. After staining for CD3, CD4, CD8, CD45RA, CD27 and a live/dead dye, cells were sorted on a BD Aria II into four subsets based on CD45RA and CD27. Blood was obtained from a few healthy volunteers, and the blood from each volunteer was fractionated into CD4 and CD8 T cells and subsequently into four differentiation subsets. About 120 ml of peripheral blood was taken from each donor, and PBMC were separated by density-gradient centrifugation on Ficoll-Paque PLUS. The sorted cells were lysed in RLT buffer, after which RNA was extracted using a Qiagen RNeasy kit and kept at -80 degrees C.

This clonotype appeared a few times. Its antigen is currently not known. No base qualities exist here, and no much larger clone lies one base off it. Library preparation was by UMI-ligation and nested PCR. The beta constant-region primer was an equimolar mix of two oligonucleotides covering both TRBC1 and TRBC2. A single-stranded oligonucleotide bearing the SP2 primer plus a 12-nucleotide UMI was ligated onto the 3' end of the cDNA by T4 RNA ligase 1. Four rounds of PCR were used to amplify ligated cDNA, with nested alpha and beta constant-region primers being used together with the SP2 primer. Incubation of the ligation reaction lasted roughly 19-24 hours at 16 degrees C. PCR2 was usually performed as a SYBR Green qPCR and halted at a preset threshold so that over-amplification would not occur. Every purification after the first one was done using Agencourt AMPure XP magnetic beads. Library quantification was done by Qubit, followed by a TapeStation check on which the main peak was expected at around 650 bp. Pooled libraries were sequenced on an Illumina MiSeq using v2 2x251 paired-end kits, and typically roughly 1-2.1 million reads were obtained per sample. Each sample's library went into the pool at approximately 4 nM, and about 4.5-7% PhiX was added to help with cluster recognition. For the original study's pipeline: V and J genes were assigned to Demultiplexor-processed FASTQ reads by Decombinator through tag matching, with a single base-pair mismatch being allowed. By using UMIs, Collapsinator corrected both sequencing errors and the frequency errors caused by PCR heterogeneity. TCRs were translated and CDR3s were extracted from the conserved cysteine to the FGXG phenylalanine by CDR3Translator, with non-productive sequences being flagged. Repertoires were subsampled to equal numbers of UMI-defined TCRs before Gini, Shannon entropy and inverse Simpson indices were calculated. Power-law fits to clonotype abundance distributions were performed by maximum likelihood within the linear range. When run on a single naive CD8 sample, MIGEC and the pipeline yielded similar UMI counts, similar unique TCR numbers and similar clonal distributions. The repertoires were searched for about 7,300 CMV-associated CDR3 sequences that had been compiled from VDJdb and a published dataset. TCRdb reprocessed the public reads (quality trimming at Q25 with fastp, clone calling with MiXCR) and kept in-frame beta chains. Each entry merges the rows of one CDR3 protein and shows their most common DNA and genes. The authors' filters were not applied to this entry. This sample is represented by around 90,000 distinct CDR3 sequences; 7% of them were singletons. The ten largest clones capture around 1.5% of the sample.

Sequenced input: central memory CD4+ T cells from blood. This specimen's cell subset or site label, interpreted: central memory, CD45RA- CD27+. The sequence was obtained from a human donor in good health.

The DNA sequence is TGTGCCATCAGTGAGTGGGGCGGGAGTTCTTACGAGCAGTACTTC. Its product reads: CAISEWGGSSYEQYF. The sequence links TRBV10-3 to TRBJ2-7; 7 middle bases align to TRBD2. As encoded in the germline V gene, CDR1 is ENHRY while CDR2 is SYGVKD. Including the terminal cysteine and phenylalanine, the CDR3 comprises 15 residues. Here the CDR3 DNA is all that survives: 45 bases in frame from base 1. V is trimmed back by 1 base and J by 4 bases, and the junction contains 7 bases that no gene match accounts for.